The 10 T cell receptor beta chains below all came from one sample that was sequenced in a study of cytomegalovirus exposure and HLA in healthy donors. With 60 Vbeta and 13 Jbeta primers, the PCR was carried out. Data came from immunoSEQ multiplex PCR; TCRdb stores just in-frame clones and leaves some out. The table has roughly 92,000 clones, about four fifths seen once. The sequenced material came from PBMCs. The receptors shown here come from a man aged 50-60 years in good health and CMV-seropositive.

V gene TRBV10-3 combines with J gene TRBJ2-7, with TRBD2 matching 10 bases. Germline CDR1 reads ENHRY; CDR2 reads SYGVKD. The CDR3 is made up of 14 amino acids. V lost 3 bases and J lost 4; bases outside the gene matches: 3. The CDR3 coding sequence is TGTGCCATCAGTGACGTAGCGGGAGGTTACGAGCAGTACTTC. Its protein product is CAISDVAGGYEQYF.

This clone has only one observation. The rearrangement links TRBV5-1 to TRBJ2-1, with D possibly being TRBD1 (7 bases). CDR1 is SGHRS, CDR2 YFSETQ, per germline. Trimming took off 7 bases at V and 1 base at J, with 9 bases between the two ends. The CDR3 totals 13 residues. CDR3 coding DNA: TGCGCCAGCTCAGGGGGGTCCTACAATGAGCAGTTCTTC. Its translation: CASSGGSYNEQFF. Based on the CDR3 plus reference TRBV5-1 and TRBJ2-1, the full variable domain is KAGVTQTPRYLIKTRGQQVTLSCSPISGHRSVSWYQQTPGQGLQFLFEYFSETQRNKGNFPGRFSGRQFSNSRSEMNVSTLELGDSALYLCASSGGSYNEQFFGPGTRLTVL.

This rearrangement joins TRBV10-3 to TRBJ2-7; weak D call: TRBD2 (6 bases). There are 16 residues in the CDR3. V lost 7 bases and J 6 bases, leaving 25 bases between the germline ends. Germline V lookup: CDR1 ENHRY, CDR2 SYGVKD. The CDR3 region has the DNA TGTGCCATCAAACAATACTACGGCGGGGACGTTGGCGAGCAGTACTTC. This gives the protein CAIKQYYGGDVGEQYF.

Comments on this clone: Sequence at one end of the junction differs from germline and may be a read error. Here the CDR3 reads CSSSLGQGDNYGYTF. The CDR3 region has the DNA TGTTCCAGCAGCTTAGGCCAGGGGGACAACTATGGCTACACCTTC. The gene calls are TRBV7-9 and TRBJ1-2; 7 bases map to TRBD1. The CDR3 is made up of 15 amino acids. Germline V lookup: CDR1 SEHNR, CDR2 FQNEAQ (reference sequence).

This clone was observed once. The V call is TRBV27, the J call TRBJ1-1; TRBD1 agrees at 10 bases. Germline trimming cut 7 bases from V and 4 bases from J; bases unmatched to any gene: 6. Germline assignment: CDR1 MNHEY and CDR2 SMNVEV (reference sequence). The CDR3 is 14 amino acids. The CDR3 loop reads CASKLDRGPTEAFF. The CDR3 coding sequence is TGTGCCAGCAAGCTAGACAGGGGGCCCACTGAAGCTTTCTTT.

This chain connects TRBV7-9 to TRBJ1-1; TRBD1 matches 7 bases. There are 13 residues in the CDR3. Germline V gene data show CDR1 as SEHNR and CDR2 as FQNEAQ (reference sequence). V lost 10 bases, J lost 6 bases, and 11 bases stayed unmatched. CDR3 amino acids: CATRPQGEAEAFF. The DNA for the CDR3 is TGTGCCACCCGACCCCAGGGGGAGGCTGAAGCTTTCTTT.

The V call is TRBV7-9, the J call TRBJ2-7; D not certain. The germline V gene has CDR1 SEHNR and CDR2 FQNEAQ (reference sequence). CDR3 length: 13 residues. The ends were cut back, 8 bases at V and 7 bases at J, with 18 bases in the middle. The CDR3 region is CASEVATLGEQYF. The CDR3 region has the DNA TGTGCCAGCGAAGTGGCGACGCTCGGGGAGCAGTACTTC.

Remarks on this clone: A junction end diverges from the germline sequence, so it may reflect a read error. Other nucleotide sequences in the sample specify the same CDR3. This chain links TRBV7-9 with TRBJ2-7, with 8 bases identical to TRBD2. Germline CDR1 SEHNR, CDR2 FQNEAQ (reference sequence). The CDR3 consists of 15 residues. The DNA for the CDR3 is TGTTCCAGCAGCTTGGCTAGCGGGTTAACCTACGAGCAGTACTTC. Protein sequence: CSSSLASGLTYEQYF.

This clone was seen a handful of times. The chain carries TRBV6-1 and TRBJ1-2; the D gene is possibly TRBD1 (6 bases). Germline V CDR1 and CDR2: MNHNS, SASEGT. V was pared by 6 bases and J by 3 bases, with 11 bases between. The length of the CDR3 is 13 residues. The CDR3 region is CASSSTGDYGYTF. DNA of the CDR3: TGTGCCAGCAGCTCGACAGGAGACTATGGCTACACCTTC.

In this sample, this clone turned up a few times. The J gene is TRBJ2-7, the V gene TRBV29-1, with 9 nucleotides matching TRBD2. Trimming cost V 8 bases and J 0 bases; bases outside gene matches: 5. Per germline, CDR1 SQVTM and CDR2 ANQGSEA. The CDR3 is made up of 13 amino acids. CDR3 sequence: CSTRTSDSYEQYF. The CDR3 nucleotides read TGCAGCACCAGGACTAGCGACTCCTACGAGCAGTACTTC.